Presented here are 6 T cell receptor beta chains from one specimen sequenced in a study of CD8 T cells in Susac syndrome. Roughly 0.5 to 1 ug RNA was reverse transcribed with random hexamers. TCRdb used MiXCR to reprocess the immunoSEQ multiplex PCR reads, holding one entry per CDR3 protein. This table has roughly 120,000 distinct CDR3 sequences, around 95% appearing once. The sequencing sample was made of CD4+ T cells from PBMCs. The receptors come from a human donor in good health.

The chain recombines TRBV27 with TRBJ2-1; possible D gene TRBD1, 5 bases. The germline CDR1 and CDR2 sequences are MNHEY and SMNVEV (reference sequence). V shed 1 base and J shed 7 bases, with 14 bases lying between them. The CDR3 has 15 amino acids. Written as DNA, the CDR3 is TGTGCCAGCAGTTTATTTGGACAAATAGGGAATGAGCAGTTCTTC. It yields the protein CASSLFGQIGNEQFF.

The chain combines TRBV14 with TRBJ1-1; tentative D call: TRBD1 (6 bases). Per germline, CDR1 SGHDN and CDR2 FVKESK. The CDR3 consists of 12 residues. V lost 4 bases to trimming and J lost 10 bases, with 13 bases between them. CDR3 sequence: CASSPQGLGAFF. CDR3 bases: TGTGCCAGCAGCCCCCAGGGGCTGGGAGCTTTCTTT.

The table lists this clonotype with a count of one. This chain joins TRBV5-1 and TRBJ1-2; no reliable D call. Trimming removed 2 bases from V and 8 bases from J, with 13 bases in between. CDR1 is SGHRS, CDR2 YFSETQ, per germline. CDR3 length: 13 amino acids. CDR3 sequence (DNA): TGCGCCAGCAGCTTTCGGGCTCAAGGGGGCTACACCTTC. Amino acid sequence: CASSFRAQGGYTF.

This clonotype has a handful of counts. The CDR3 DNA reads TGTGCCTGGAGGCCTCCCGGGATTAGTCAGCCCCAGCATTTT. It is translated as CAWRPPGISQPQHF. The genes are TRBV30 and TRBJ1-5; no firm D call. V was shortened by 3 bases and J by 6 bases, with 15 bases between the two germline ends. The CDR3 has 14 residues. CDR1 is GTSNPN, CDR2 SVGIG, per germline (reference sequence). Complete variable domain (other parts from reference TRBV30 and TRBJ1-5): SQTIHQWPATLVQPVGSPLSLECTVEGTSNPNLYWYRQAAGRGLQLLFYSVGIGQISSEVPQNLSASRPQDRQFILSSKKLLLSDSGFYLCAWRPPGISQPQHFGDGTRLSIL.

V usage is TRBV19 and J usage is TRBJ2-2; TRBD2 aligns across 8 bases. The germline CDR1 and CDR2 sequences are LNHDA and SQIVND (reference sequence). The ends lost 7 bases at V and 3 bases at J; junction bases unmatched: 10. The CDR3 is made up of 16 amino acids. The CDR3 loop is CASNLGLAEYTGELFF. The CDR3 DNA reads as TGTGCCAGTAACCTTGGACTAGCAGAATACACCGGGGAGCTGTTTTTT. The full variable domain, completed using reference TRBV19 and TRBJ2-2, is DGGITQSPKYLFRKEGQNVTLSCEQNLNHDAMYWYRQDPGQGLRLIYYSQIVNDFQKGDIAEGYSVSREKKESFPLTVTSAQKNPTAFYLCASNLGLAEYTGELFFGEGSRLTVL.

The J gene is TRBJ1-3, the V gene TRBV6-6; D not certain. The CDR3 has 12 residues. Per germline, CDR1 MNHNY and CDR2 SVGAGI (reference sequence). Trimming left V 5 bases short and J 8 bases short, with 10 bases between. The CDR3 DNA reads TGTGCCAGCAGTCGCCTCTTGGACACCATATATTTT. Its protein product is CASSRLLDTIYF.